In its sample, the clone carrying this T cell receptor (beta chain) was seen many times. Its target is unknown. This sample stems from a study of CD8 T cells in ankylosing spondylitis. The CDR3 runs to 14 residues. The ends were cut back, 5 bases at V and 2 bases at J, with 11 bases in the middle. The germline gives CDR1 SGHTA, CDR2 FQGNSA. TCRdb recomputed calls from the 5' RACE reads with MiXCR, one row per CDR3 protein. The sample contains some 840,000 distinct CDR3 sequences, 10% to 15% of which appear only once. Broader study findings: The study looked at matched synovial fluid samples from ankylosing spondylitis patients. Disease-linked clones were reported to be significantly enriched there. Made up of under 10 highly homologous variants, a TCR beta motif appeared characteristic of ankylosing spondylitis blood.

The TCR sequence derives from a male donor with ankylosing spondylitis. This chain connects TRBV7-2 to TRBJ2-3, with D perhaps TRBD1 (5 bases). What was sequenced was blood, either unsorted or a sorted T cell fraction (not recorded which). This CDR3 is CASSPQVYTDTQYF. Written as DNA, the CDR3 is TGTGCCAGCAGCCCACAGGTCTACACAGATACGCAGTATTTT.